The source of this T cell receptor beta chain is a study of regulatory T cells in long-lasting Graves disease. This clonotype appeared many times. Time point meaning: newly diagnosed GD, antithyroid drugs for less than 3 months. Extracted RNA from PBMCs served as the source of the TCR library. V trimming: 0 bases; J trimming: 0 bases; junction bases outside the gene matches: 1. CDR3 length equals 15 residues. Germline V lookup: CDR1 MNHEY, CDR2 SVGAGI. HTBI primers from iRepertoire and Arm-PCR of CDR3 regions yielded the TCR beta libraries. TCRdb reprocessed the multiplex PCR reads via MiXCR and lists one record per CDR3 protein. The sample records around 500,000 distinct CDR3 sequences, about 14% being singletons. These records were also assigned to another study, of T cells in Graves' hyperthyroidism and ophthalmopathy. From that study: Exclusion criteria comprised uncontrolled infection, other autoimmune disease, pregnancy or lactation.

The specimen comprised peripheral blood mononuclear cells (PBMCs), sampled at new diagnosis, from a patient treated with antithyroid drugs. The clonotype comes from a man in his thirties or forties with Graves disease. V usage is TRBV6-5 and J usage is TRBJ2-7; 8 bases match TRBD2. CDR3 DNA: TGTGCCAGCAGTTACTCTGCGGGAGGCTCCTACGAGCAGTACTTC. The encoded protein is CASSYSAGGSYEQYF.